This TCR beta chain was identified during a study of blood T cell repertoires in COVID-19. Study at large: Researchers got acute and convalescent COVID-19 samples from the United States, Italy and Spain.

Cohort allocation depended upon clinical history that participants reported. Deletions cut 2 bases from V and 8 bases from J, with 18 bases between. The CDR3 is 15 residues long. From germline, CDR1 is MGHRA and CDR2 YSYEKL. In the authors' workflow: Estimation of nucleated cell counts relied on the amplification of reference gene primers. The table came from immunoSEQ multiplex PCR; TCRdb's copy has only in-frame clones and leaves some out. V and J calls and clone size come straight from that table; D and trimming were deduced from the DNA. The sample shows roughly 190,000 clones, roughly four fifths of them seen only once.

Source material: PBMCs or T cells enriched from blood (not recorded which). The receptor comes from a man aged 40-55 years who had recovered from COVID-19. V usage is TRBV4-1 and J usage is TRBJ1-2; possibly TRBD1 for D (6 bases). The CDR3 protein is CASSQPSTLTGGYTF. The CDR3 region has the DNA TGCGCCAGCAGCCAACCCTCAACGTTGACAGGAGGCTACACCTTC.